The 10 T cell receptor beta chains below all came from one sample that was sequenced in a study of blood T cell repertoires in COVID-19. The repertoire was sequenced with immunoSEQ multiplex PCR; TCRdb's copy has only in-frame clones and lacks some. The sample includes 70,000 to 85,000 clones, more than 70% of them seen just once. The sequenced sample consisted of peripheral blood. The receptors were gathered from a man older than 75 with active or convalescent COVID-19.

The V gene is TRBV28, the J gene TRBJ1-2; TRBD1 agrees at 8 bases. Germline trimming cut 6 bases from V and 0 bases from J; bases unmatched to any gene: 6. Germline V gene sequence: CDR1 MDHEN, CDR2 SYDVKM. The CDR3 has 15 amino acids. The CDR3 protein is CASRPTGQANYGYTF. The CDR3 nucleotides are TGTGCCAGCAGGCCCACGGGACAGGCTAACTATGGCTACACCTTC.

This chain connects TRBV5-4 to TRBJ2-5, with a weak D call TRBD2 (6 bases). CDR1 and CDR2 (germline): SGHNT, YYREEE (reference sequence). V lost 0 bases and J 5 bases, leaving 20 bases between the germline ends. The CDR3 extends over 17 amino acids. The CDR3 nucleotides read TGTGCCAGCAGCTTGGTGTCCCTGGCAGGCGGAGGGGAGACCCAGTACTTC. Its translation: CASSLVSLAGGGETQYF.

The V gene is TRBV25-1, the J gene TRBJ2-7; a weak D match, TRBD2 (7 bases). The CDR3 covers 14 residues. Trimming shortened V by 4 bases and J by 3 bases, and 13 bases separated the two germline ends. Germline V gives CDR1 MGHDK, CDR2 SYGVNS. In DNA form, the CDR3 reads TGTGCCAGCAGTGTCCCCGGGGGGCTCTACGAGCAGTACTTC. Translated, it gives CASSVPGGLYEQYF.

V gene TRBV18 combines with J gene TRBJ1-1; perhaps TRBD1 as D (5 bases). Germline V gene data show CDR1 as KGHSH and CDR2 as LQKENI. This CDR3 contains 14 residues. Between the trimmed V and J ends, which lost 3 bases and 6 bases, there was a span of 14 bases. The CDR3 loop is CASSPLAGDSEAFF. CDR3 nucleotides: TGTGCCAGCTCACCGCTCGCCGGGGACTCTGAAGCTTTCTTT.

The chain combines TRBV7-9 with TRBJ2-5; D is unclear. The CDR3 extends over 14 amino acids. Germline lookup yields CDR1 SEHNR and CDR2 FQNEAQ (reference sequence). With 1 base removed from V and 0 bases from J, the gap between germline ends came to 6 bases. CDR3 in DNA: TGTGCCAGCAGCTTAGATCAGAACCAAGAGACCCAGTACTTC. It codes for CASSLDQNQETQYF. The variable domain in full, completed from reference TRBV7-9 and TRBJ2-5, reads DTGVSQNPRHKITKRGQNVTFRCDPISEHNRLYWYRQTLGQGPEFLTYFQNEAQLEKSRLLSDRFSAERPKGSFSTLEIQRTEQGDSAMYLCASSLDQNQETQYFGPGTRLLVL.

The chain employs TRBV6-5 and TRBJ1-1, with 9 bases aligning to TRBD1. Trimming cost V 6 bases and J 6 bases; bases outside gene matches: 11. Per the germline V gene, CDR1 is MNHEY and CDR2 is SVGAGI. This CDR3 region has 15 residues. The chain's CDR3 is CASRQRDRVRSEAFF. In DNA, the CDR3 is TGTGCCAGCAGGCAGAGGGACAGGGTTAGGTCTGAAGCTTTCTTT.

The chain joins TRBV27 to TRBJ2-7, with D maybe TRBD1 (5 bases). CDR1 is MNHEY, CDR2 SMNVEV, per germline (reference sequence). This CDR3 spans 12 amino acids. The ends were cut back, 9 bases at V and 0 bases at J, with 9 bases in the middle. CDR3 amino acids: CASWQGSYEQYF. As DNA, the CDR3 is TGTGCCAGTTGGCAGGGCTCCTACGAGCAGTACTTC.

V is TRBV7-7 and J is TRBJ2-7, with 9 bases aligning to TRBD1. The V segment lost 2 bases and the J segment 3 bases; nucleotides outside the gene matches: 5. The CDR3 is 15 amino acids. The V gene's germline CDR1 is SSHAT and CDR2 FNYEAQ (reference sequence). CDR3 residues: CASSLRPGQGYEQYF. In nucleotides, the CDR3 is TGTGCCAGCAGCTTAAGGCCGGGACAGGGCTACGAGCAGTACTTC.

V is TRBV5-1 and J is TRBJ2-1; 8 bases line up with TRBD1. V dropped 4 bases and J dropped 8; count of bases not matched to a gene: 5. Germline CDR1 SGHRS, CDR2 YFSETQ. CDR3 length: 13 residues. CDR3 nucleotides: TGCGCCAGCAGCCCAGGGACAGGCCATGAGCAGTTCTTC. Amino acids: CASSPGTGHEQFF.

The CDR3 region is CASSVERGGDTDTQYF. The CDR3 DNA follows: TGTGCCAGCAGCGTAGAACGGGGGGGCGACACAGATACGCAGTATTTT. The J gene is TRBJ2-3, the V gene TRBV9; 8 bases line up with TRBD2. Germline CDR1 SGDLS, CDR2 YYNGEE. CDR3 length: 16 residues. The V segment lost 0 bases and the J segment 2 bases; nucleotides outside the gene matches: 5.